These 14 T cell receptor beta chains share one sample of origin, sequenced in a study of T cell changes during pregnancy in multiple sclerosis. The data were produced by immunoSEQ multiplex PCR, yet TCRdb's version contains in-frame clones alone and is incomplete. The sample has about 67,000 clones, more than 85% seen once. Sequences were derived from peripheral blood, sampled in the first trimester of pregnancy. These receptors were obtained from a female donor in good health, enrolled as a control in a pregnancy study.

The J gene is TRBJ2-2, the V gene TRBV27; 7 nucleotides match TRBD1. This CDR3 spans 14 amino acids. The V and J ends lost 3 bases and 4 bases, in that order; junction bases with no gene match: 2. Germline V lookup: CDR1 MNHEY, CDR2 SMNVEV (reference sequence). CDR3: CASSLSGGTGELFF. The CDR3 DNA reads TGTGCCAGCAGTTTGTCAGGGGGCACCGGGGAGCTGTTTTTT.

V is TRBV6-5 and J is TRBJ2-5, with 9 bases that match TRBD1. V lost 3 bases, J lost 5 bases, and 10 bases stayed unmatched. CDR3 length equals 16 residues. The germline V gene encodes CDR1 MNHEY and CDR2 SVGAGI. The CDR3 here is CASSYGGSGTGETQYF. CDR3 in DNA: TGTGCCAGCAGTTATGGCGGTTCGGGGACAGGGGAGACCCAGTACTTC.

The chain couples TRBV20-1 to TRBJ2-3; D is perhaps TRBD2 (5 bases). Germline V gene data show CDR1 as DFQATT and CDR2 as SNEGSKA (reference sequence). The length of the CDR3 is 10 residues. V was trimmed by 6 bases and J by 7 bases, leaving 8 bases between them. CDR3: CSAEAYTQYF. The CDR3 bases are TGCAGTGCGGAGGCGTATACGCAGTATTTT.

The chain uses TRBV2 and TRBJ2-6, with 10 bases matching TRBD1. Trimming at V came to 7 bases and at J to 0 bases, leaving 6 bases not matched to a gene. CDR3 length: 17 amino acids. From germline, CDR1 is SNHLY and CDR2 FYNNEI. The CDR3 DNA follows: TGTGCCAGCAACGACGGGACAGGGGCCTCTGGGGCCAACGTCCTGACTTTC. It translates to CASNDGTGASGANVLTF.

The chain couples TRBV7-9 to TRBJ2-7; 8 bases are shared with TRBD2. V trimming: 1 base; J trimming: 5 bases; junction bases outside the gene matches: 7. Germline V lookup: CDR1 SEHNR, CDR2 FQNEAQ (reference sequence). The CDR3 runs to 15 residues. In nucleotides, the CDR3 is TGTGCCAGCAGCTTAGTCCGACTAGCGTCCGACGAGCAGTACTTC. It translates to CASSLVRLASDEQYF. Together with reference TRBV7-9 and TRBJ2-7, the CDR3 gives the full variable domain: DTGVSQNPRHKITKRGQNVTFRCDPISEHNRLYWYRQTLGQGPEFLTYFQNEAQLEKSRLLSDRFSAERPKGSFSTLEIQRTEQGDSAMYLCASSLVRLASDEQYFGPGTRLTVT.

This clone has a single count. The rearrangement uses TRBV2 and TRBJ1-2; 9 bases are a match to TRBD1. The CDR3 consists of 13 residues. CDR1 is SNHLY and CDR2 is FYNNEI in the germline V gene. V shed 5 bases, J shed 9 bases, and the junction held 7 bases outside the gene matches. The CDR3 DNA follows: TGTGCCAGCAGTACAAACACAGGGGGCCGCTACACCTTC. Its translation is CASSTNTGGRYTF.

Comments on this clone: At one end, the junction sequence differs from germline, possibly due to a read error. The rearrangement joins TRBV5-1 to TRBJ1-5, with 7 bases matching TRBD1. Germline lookup yields CDR1 SGHRS and CDR2 YFSETQ. CDR3 length: 16 amino acids. The CDR3 reads CASSLEGTVGNRPQHF. CDR3 nucleotides: TGCGCCAGCAGCTTGGAAGGGACAGTCGGCAATCGGCCCCAGCATTTT.

The chain recombines TRBV5-1 with TRBJ2-3; 7 nucleotides match TRBD1. The V gene end was trimmed by 4 bases and the J gene end by 4 bases; junction bases not matched to a gene: 9. This CDR3 has 15 residues. In germline, CDR1 is SGHRS, CDR2 YFSETQ. In nucleotides, the CDR3 is TGCGCCAGCAGCACCGCCCTAGGGGGCGCAGATACGCAGTATTTT. Residues: CASSTALGGADTQYF.

This clone was seen once. CDR3 nucleotide sequence: TGTGCCAGCAGCTTAGGAGGGTCTGGTCCCCAGCATTTT. Translating it yields CASSLGGSGPQHF. V usage is TRBV7-9 and J usage is TRBJ1-5; D ambiguous. Germline V lookup: CDR1 SEHNR, CDR2 FQNEAQ (reference sequence). The CDR3 contains 13 residues. V shed 1 base and J shed 10 bases, with 11 bases lying between them. Full variable domain (rest looked up from reference TRBV7-9 and TRBJ1-5): DTGVSQNPRHKITKRGQNVTFRCDPISEHNRLYWYRQTLGQGPEFLTYFQNEAQLEKSRLLSDRFSAERPKGSFSTLEIQRTEQGDSAMYLCASSLGGSGPQHFGDGTRLSIL.

V is TRBV28 and J is TRBJ2-7; 8 bases map to TRBD2. Unmatched junction bases numbered 11, after V lost 1 base and J lost 6 bases. There are 16 residues in the CDR3. Germline V gene lookup returns CDR1 MDHEN and CDR2 SYDVKM. CDR3 residues: CASSLYDGRAASEQYF. The CDR3 coding sequence is TGTGCCAGCAGTTTATACGACGGGAGGGCCGCAAGCGAGCAGTACTTC.

This rearrangement joins TRBV5-5 to TRBJ1-5, with unresolved D. Trimming took off 2 bases at V and 6 bases at J, with 12 bases between the two ends. This CDR3 region has 14 residues. Germline loops: CDR1 SGHKS, CDR2 YYEKEE (reference sequence). CDR3 coding DNA: TGTGCCAGCAGCTTTAGTCCTGGGCGTCAGCCCCAGCATTTT. Translating gives CASSFSPGRQPQHF.

This chain connects TRBV5-1 to TRBJ2-5; D is possibly TRBD2 (6 bases). CDR1 and CDR2 from the germline V gene are SGHRS and YFSETQ. This CDR3 is 16 amino acids long. Trimming left V 0 bases short and J 3 bases short, with 15 bases between. The CDR3 loop reads CASSLALRPGEETQYF. The CDR3 nucleotides read TGCGCCAGCAGCTTGGCTCTTAGACCGGGGGAAGAGACCCAGTACTTC.

The chain joins TRBV6-5 to TRBJ1-2; 7 bases line up with TRBD1. Per germline, CDR1 MNHEY and CDR2 SVGAGI. The CDR3 covers 16 residues. The junction had 11 bases not matched to a gene; V was cut back by 2 bases and J by 5 bases. The chain's CDR3 is CASSYPLGRGEYGYTF. The CDR3 nucleotides read TGTGCCAGCAGTTACCCCCTCGGCAGGGGGGAGTATGGCTACACCTTC.

The rearrangement uses TRBV21-1 and TRBJ2-7; whether TRBD1, the table's D call, matches the DNA was not checked. TRBV21-1 is reported as a pseudogene. There are 17 residues in the CDR3. Here the CDR3 DNA reads TGTGCCAGCAGCATAACCGGGACAGGGTCGCCTCCCTACGAGCAGTACTTC. It codes for CASSITGTGSPPYEQYF.